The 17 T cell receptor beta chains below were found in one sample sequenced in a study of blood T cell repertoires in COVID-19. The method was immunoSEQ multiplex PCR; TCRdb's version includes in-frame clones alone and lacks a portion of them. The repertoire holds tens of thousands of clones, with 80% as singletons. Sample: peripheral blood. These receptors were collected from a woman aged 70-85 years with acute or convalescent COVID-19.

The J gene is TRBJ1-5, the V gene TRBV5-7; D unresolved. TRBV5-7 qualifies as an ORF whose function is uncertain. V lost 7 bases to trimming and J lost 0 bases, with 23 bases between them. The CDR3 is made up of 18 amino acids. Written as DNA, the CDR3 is TGTGCCAGCCTCTGGCGCAGTTGGGGAGAGGATAGCAATCAGCCCCAGCATTTT. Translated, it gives CASLWRSWGEDSNQPQHF.

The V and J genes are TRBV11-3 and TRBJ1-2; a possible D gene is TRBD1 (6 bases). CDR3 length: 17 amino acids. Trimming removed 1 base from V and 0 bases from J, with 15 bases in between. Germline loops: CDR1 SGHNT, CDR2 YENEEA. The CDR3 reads CASSLGQARGSNYGYTF. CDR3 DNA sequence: TGTGCCAGCAGCTTAGGACAGGCTAGGGGATCTAACTATGGCTACACCTTC.

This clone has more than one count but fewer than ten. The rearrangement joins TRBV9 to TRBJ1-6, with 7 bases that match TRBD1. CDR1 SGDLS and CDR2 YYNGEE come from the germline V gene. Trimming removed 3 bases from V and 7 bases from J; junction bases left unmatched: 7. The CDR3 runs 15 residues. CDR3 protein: CASSATQGLNSPLHF. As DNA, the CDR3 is TGTGCCAGCAGCGCCACACAGGGGTTGAATTCACCCCTCCACTTT. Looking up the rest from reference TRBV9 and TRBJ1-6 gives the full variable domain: DSGVTQTPKHLITATGQRVTLRCSPRSGDLSVYWYQQSLDQGLQFLIQYYNGEERAKGNILERFSAQQFPDLHSELNLSSLELGDSALYFCASSATQGLNSPLHFGNGTRLTVT.

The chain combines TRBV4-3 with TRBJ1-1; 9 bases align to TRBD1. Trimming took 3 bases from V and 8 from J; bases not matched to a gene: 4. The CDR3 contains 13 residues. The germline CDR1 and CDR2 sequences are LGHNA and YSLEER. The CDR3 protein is CASSQGTGGEAFF. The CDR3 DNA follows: TGCGCCAGCAGCCAGGGAACAGGGGGCGAAGCTTTCTTT.

In DNA, the CDR3 is TGTGCCAGCAGGGGGACAGGGGTTAATCAGCCCCAGCATTTT. Amino acids: CASRGTGVNQPQHF. The chain couples TRBV6-5 to TRBJ1-5; 10 bases match TRBD1. Germline assignment: CDR1 MNHEY and CDR2 SVGAGI. The CDR3 extends over 14 amino acids. V lost 6 bases and J lost 4; bases outside the gene matches: 3.

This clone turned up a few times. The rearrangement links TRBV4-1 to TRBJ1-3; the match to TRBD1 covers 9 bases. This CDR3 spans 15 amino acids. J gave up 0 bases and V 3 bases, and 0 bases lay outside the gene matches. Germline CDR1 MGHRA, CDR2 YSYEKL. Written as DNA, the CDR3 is TGCGCCAGCAGCCAGACAGGGGGCTCTGGAAACACCATATATTTT. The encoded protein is CASSQTGGSGNTIYF.

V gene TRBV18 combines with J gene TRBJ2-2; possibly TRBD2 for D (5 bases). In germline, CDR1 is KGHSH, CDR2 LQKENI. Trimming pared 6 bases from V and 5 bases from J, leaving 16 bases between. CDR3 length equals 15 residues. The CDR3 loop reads CASSQAQRRTGELFF. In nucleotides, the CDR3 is TGTGCCAGCTCCCAAGCTCAGCGGAGGACCGGGGAGCTGTTTTTT.

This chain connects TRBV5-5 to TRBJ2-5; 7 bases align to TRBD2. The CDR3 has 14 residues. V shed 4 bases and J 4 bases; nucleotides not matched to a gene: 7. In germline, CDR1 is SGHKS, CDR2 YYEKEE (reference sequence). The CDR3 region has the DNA TGTGCCAGCAGCCCTGGGAGCGGGGCAGAGACCCAGTACTTC. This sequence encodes CASSPGSGAETQYF.

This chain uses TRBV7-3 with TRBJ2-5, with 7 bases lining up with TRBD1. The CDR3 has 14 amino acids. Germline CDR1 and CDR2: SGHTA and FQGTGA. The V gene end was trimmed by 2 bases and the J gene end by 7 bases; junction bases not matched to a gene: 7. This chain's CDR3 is CASSLGAAGGTQYF. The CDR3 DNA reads TGTGCCAGCAGCTTAGGGGCGGCAGGGGGGACCCAGTACTTC.

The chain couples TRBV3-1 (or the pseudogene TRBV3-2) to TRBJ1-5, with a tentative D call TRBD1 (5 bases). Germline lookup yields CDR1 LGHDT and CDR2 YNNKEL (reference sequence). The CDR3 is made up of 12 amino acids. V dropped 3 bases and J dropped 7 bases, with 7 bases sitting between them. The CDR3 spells CASSQGPQPQHF. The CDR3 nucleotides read TGTGCCAGCAGCCAGGGGCCACAGCCCCAGCATTTT.

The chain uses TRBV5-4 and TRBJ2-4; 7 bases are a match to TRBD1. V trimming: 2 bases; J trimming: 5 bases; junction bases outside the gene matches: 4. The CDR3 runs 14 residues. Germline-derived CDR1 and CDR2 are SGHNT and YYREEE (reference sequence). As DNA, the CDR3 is TGTGCCAGCAGCTTCTGGCAGGGGGAAAACATTCAGTACTTC. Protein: CASSFWQGENIQYF.

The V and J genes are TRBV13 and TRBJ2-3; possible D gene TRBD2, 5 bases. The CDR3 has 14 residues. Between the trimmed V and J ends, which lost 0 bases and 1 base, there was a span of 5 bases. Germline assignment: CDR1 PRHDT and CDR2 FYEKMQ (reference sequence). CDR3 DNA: TGTGCCAGCAGCTTAGGGGGAGGCACAGATACGCAGTATTTT. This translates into CASSLGGGTDTQYF.

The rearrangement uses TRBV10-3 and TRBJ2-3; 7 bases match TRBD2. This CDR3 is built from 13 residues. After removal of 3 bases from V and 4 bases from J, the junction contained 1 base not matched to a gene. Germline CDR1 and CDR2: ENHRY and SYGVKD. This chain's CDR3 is CAISDGGADTQYF. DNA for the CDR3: TGTGCCATCAGTGATGGGGGGGCAGATACGCAGTATTTT.

The CDR3 sequence: CASSPGQVFYEQYF. The CDR3 DNA follows: TGTGCCAGCAGCCCGGGACAGGTCTTCTACGAGCAGTACTTC. This chain links TRBV5-4 with TRBJ2-7, with 8 bases fitting TRBD1. Germline V CDR1 and CDR2: SGHNT, YYREEE (reference sequence). Germline trimming cut 4 bases from V and 3 bases from J; bases unmatched to any gene: 6. The CDR3 has 14 amino acids. The full variable domain, in which reference TRBV5-4 and TRBJ2-7 provide the parts outside the CDR3, is ETGVTQSPTHLIKTRGQQVTLRCSSQSGHNTVSWYQQALGQGPQFIFQYYREEENGRGNFPPRFSGLQFPNYSSELNVNALELDDSALYLCASSPGQVFYEQYFGPGTRLTVT.

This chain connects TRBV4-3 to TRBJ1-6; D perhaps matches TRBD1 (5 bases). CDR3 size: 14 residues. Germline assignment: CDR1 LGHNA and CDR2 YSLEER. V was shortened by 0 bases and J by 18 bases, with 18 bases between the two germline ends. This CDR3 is CASSQDAWGRQAHF. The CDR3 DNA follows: TGCGCCAGCAGCCAAGATGCGTGGGGCAGGCAGGCCCACTTT.

CDR3 protein: CASSGGRAGAVTYEQYF. DNA for the CDR3: TGTGCCAGCAGCGGTGGAAGAGCGGGGGCCGTGACCTACGAGCAGTACTTC. The chain combines TRBV7-2 with TRBJ2-7; 8 nucleotides agree with TRBD2. The ends lost 5 bases at V and 2 bases at J; junction bases unmatched: 14. This CDR3 comprises 17 residues. The V gene's germline CDR1 is SGHTA and CDR2 FQGNSA.

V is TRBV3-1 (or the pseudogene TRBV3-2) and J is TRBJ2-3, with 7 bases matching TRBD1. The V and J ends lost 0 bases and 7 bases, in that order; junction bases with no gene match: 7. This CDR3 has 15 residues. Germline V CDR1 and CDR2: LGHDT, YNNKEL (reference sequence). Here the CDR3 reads CASSQDLSTGNTQYF. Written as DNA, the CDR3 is TGTGCCAGCAGCCAAGACCTCTCGACAGGGAATACGCAGTATTTT.